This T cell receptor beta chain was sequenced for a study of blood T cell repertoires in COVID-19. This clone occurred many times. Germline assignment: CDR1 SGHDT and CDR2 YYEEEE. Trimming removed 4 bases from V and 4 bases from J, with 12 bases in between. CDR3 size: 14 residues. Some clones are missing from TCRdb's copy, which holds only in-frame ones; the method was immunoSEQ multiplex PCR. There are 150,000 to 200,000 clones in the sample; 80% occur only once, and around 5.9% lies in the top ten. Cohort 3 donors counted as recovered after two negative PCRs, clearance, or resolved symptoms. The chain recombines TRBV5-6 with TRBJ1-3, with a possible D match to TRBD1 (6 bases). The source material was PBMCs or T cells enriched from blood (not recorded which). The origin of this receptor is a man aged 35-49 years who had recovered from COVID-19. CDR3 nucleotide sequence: TGTGCCAGCAGCCGCGGGGGCAGCGGAAACACCATATATTTT. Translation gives CASSRGGSGNTIYF.